This entry describes one TCR beta chain. Its target is not known. This entry belongs to a study of post-analysis software for immune sequencing data. cDNA libraries for TCR beta contained unique molecular identifiers. T cells numbering roughly 1 to 10 million gave rise to roughly 0.5 million cDNA molecules. One entry per CDR3 protein results from TCRdb running MiXCR on the PCR reads. The table records a few hundred thousand distinct CDR3 sequences, roughly 45% of them present only once. Germline CDR1 reads LGHNA; CDR2 reads YSLEER. The CDR3 extends over 15 amino acids. V shed 0 bases and J shed 1 base, with 9 bases lying between them. Study-level findings and limits: TRBV segments more frequent in patients than in controls numbered a few and included TRBV5-6, TRBV5-1 and TRBV20-1.

The chain is built from TRBV4-3 and TRBJ1-1; D is unclear. The sequence came from a girl aged 5-17 years with multiple sclerosis. The specimen sequenced was blood. The CDR3 coding sequence is TGCGCCAGCAGCCAAGAGGGCACGGAGAACACTGAAGCTTTCTTT. This translates into CASSQEGTENTEAFF.